Following are 18 T cell receptor beta chains from one sample sequenced in a study of shared clonotypes between healthy human individuals. TCRdb's copy holds only in-frame clones and misses some; the assay was immunoSEQ multiplex PCR. The table includes 2 million to 2.5 million clones, 85% to 95% detected once. Sequencing was performed on naive CD4+ T cells from PBMCs. Regarding subset: CD45RA+ positively selected. Receptors were obtained from a man younger than 30 in good health. Some clones in this sample may be carry-over from other donors' samples.

V usage is TRBV7-3 and J usage is TRBJ1-2, with TRBD1 matching over 7 bases. This CDR3 spans 14 amino acids. Germline V gene data show CDR1 as SGHTA and CDR2 as FQGTGA. J lost 6 bases, V lost 6 bases, and 10 bases had no gene match. Written as DNA, the CDR3 is TGTGCCAGCAGTTTACGACAGGGTGGCGATGGCTACACCTTC. It yields the protein CASSLRQGGDGYTF.

A word on this clone: The same CDR3 is also encoded by other DNA sequences in this sample. The chain couples TRBV9 to TRBJ2-1; D uncertain. CDR1 is SGDLS and CDR2 is YYNGEE in the germline V gene. V lost 0 bases, J lost 4 bases, and 5 bases lay in between. The CDR3 totals 13 residues. The CDR3 nucleotides are TGTGCCAGCAGCGTAGGAACATACAATGAGCAGTTCTTC. This encodes CASSVGTYNEQFF.

This chain uses TRBV19 with TRBJ2-3; D uncertain. Germline CDR1 is LNHDA and CDR2 is SQIVND (reference sequence). V was trimmed by 8 bases and J by 6 bases, leaving 12 bases between them. This CDR3 spans 12 amino acids. CDR3 amino acids: CASDGGGDTQYF. The CDR3 DNA is TGTGCCAGTGATGGCGGCGGCGATACGCAGTATTTT.

This clone occurred once. CDR3: CASSPRAVGRDEQYF. CDR3 coding DNA: TGTGCCAGTAGTCCTCGGGCAGTGGGCCGGGACGAGCAGTACTTC. The rearrangement links TRBV19 to TRBJ2-7, with D hard to call. V was pared by 5 bases and J by 5 bases, with 19 bases between. Germline CDR1 is LNHDA and CDR2 is SQIVND (reference sequence). The CDR3 covers 15 residues.

With regard to this clone: This clone may be a read error of a much larger clone one base away. Other DNA variants within this sample encode the same CDR3. J is TRBJ2-7 and V is TRBV7-9, with 7 bases identical to TRBD1. The trim removed 4 bases at V and 4 bases at J, leaving 1 base unmatched. CDR1 SEHNR and CDR2 FQNEAQ come from the germline V gene (reference sequence). This CDR3 contains 12 residues. The DNA for the CDR3 is TGTGCCAGCAGCTCGGGACAGTACGAGCAGTACTTC. This codes for CASSSGQYEQYF.

This chain connects TRBV28 to TRBJ1-2; 11 bases fit TRBD1. The CDR3 loop spans 17 amino acids. Trimming removed 5 bases from V and 0 bases from J; junction bases left unmatched: 8. CDR1 and CDR2 from the germline V gene are MDHEN and SYDVKM. CDR3 protein: CASSRVGQGATNYGYTF. The DNA of the CDR3 is TGTGCCAGCAGTAGGGTCGGACAGGGGGCAACTAACTATGGCTACACCTTC.

This clone appeared a single time. This chain links TRBV6-4 with TRBJ2-2; a weak D match, TRBD1 (5 bases). Germline CDR1 is MRHNA and CDR2 is SNTAGT. There are 14 residues in the CDR3. V lost 4 bases to trimming and J lost 6 bases, with 12 bases between them. The CDR3 DNA reads as TGTGCCAGCAGTGCCGACAGAGCCTCCGGGGAGCTGTTTTTT. Protein: CASSADRASGELFF.

The CDR3 DNA reads TGCGCCAGCAGCAGCCTGGGACAGGGGGTTTACAATGAGCAGTTCTTC. It specifies CASSSLGQGVYNEQFF. The chain carries TRBV5-1 and TRBJ2-1, with TRBD1 matching over 11 bases. The V gene's germline CDR1 is SGHRS and CDR2 YFSETQ. The CDR3 extends over 16 amino acids. J was trimmed by 4 bases and V by 4 bases; bases with no gene match: 7.

The J gene is TRBJ1-2, the V gene TRBV28, with 7 bases that match TRBD1. Germline CDR1 MDHEN, CDR2 SYDVKM. The CDR3 is 14 amino acids. V trimming: 3 bases; J trimming: 2 bases; junction bases outside the gene matches: 3. Here the CDR3 DNA reads TGTGCCAGCAGTTTTCAGGGGGGAAACTATGGCTACACCTTC. This gives the protein CASSFQGGNYGYTF.

The rearrangement uses TRBV7-9 and TRBJ1-1; perhaps TRBD1 as D (5 bases). The CDR3 covers 15 residues. CDR1 SEHNR and CDR2 FQNEAQ come from the germline V gene (reference sequence). Trimming shortened V by 3 bases and J by 3 bases, and 14 bases separated the two germline ends. The CDR3 region is CASSFQALGDTEAFF. As DNA, the CDR3 is TGTGCCAGCAGCTTCCAGGCGTTGGGGGACACTGAAGCTTTCTTT.

The V gene is TRBV9, the J gene TRBJ2-5, with D tentatively TRBD2 (5 bases). The V end lost 0 bases, the J end lost 1 base, and 10 bases lay between the germline ends. Germline-derived CDR1 and CDR2 are SGDLS and YYNGEE. This CDR3 is 15 amino acids long. Here the CDR3 DNA reads TGTGCCAGCAGCGTAGCGGCGGGCCTCCAAGAGACCCAGTACTTC. As protein: CASSVAAGLQETQYF.

The CDR3 DNA reads as TGTGCCAGCAGACCAAATCTCTTCGTTGCCTACCCCAACGAGCAGTACTTC. It yields the protein CASRPNLFVAYPNEQYF. This sequence joins TRBV28 and TRBJ2-7, with D hard to call. The germline V gene encodes CDR1 MDHEN and CDR2 SYDVKM. V lost 6 bases, J lost 5 bases, and 26 bases lay in between. This CDR3 is built from 17 residues.

As DNA, the CDR3 is TGTGCCAGCAGCCAATCACTAGCGGGAGGAGAGACCCAGTACTTC. Residues: CASSQSLAGGETQYF. V usage is TRBV14 and J usage is TRBJ2-5, with TRBD2 matching 12 bases. This CDR3 region has 15 residues. V shed 2 bases and J 4 bases; nucleotides not matched to a gene: 2. CDR1 SGHDN and CDR2 FVKESK come from the germline V gene.

This chain joins TRBV6-5 and TRBJ1-1; 9 bases agree with TRBD1. The junction had 7 bases not matched to a gene; V was cut back by 4 bases and J by 7 bases. Germline CDR1 and CDR2: MNHEY and SVGAGI. The CDR3 runs to 14 residues. The CDR3 sequence is CASSLNRGPGEAFF. DNA of the CDR3: TGTGCCAGCAGTTTAAACAGGGGGCCCGGTGAAGCTTTCTTT.

CDR3 sequence reads: CASSLFPTGLGGSDTQYF. The CDR3 bases are TGTGCCAGCAGTTTATTTCCTACCGGGCTTGGCGGGTCAGATACGCAGTATTTT. The J gene is TRBJ2-3, the V gene TRBV28, with TRBD2 as a possible D gene (5 bases). Germline V lookup: CDR1 MDHEN, CDR2 SYDVKM. CDR3 size: 18 residues. Trimming stripped 1 base from V and 4 bases from J, with 21 bases between.

The rearrangement links TRBV5-1 to TRBJ2-3; D not resolved. Germline lookup yields CDR1 SGHRS and CDR2 YFSETQ. This CDR3 comprises 14 residues. V was trimmed by 4 bases and J by 0 bases, leaving 9 bases between them. This CDR3 is CASSQVGSTDTQYF. The CDR3 coding sequence is TGCGCCAGCAGCCAGGTCGGGAGCACAGATACGCAGTATTTT.

This clone was counted once. The rearrangement links TRBV5-4 to TRBJ2-6, with TRBD1 matching over 8 bases. Germline CDR1 and CDR2: SGHNT and YYREEE (reference sequence). The CDR3 is 19 residues long. The V gene end was trimmed by 0 bases and the J gene end by 0 bases; junction bases not matched to a gene: 8. CDR3 DNA sequence: TGTGCCAGCAGCTTGGGGGTATGGGGACAGGTCTCTGGGGCCAACGTCCTGACTTTC. Amino acid sequence: CASSLGVWGQVSGANVLTF.

The chain has TRBV7-8 and TRBJ1-2; TRBD1 matches at 9 bases. From germline, CDR1 is SGHVS and CDR2 FQNEAQ. Trimming took 4 bases from V and 0 from J; bases not matched to a gene: 0. The CDR3 sequence is 14 residues long. The CDR3, as DNA: TGTGCCAGCAGCTGGGACAGGGCTAACTATGGCTACACCTTC. This codes for CASSWDRANYGYTF. Based on the CDR3 plus reference TRBV7-8 and TRBJ1-2, the full variable domain is GAGVSQSPRYKVAKRGQDVALRCDPISGHVSLFWYQQALGQGPEFLTYFQNEAQLDKSGLPSDRFFAERPEGSVSTLKIQRTQQEDSAVYLCASSWDRANYGYTFGSGTRLTVV.